The clone carrying this T cell receptor (beta chain) appeared a single time. The record originates from a study of control samples from healthy donors and cancer patients. The data were produced by immunoSEQ multiplex PCR, yet TCRdb's version contains in-frame clones alone and is incomplete. The sample shows 45,000 or so clones, approximately 90% of them seen only once. Material: PBMCs. This receptor was obtained from a woman aged 40 to 50 with head and neck cancer.

The CDR3 is CASSLLIGVEGDEQFF. The CDR3 nucleotides read TGTGCCAGCAGCTTACTCATCGGGGTTGAGGGAGATGAGCAGTTCTTC. V and J are TRBV7-7 and TRBJ2-1, with a tentative D call TRBD2 (5 bases). The CDR3 runs to 16 residues. Germline CDR1 and CDR2: SSHAT and FNYEAQ (reference sequence). V shed 2 bases and J shed 8 bases, with 19 bases lying between them.